Presented here are 10 T cell receptor beta chains from one specimen sequenced in a study of OX40 agonist ivuxolimab in advanced cancers. The protocol used for the library was the immunoSEQ multiplex PCR assay. As stored in TCRdb, this immuneACCESS dataset retains in-frame rearrangements with V and J assigned. A fraction of the clones does not appear; measured against another copy, unresolved V genes explain less than half of the discrepancy, and the remainder lacks a known reason. A total of more than 75,000 clones appear in this sample, about 88% of them only once. The top ten constitute 0.8% to 1% of the sample. This material consisted of CD4+ or CD8+ T cells sorted from blood, taken in a trial of the OX40 agonist ivuxolimab. The source of these receptors is an adult with an advanced solid tumor such as melanoma, head and neck, liver or kidney cancer.

This chain joins TRBV2 and TRBJ1-1; 7 bases fit TRBD1. Germline values: CDR1 SNHLY, CDR2 FYNNEI. Trimming took 3 bases from V and 1 from J; bases not matched to a gene: 11. The CDR3 contains 17 residues. The CDR3 spells CASSDPGQQTGNTEAFF. In nucleotides, the CDR3 is TGTGCCAGCAGTGACCCGGGACAGCAAACGGGGAACACTGAAGCTTTCTTT.

V gene TRBV19 combines with J gene TRBJ2-2; 10 bases agree with TRBD1. With 11 bases clipped from V and 2 bases from J, the junction kept 5 bases outside the gene matches. The germline gives CDR1 LNHDA, CDR2 SQIVND (reference sequence). CDR3 length equals 14 residues. In nucleotides, the CDR3 is TGTGCCTCTGACAGGGGGCGAAACACCGGGGAGCTGTTTTTT. This encodes CASDRGRNTGELFF. Variable domain in full (rest from reference TRBV19 and TRBJ2-2): DGGITQSPKYLFRKEGQNVTLSCEQNLNHDAMYWYRQDPGQGLRLIYYSQIVNDFQKGDIAEGYSVSREKKESFPLTVTSAQKNPTAFYLCASDRGRNTGELFFGEGSRLTVL.

The gene calls are TRBV19 and TRBJ1-5; possibly TRBD1 for D (5 bases). Trimming took off 3 bases at V and 2 bases at J, with 11 bases between the two ends. Germline lookup yields CDR1 LNHDA and CDR2 SQIVND (reference sequence). There are 15 residues in the CDR3. Here the CDR3 reads CASSIGGGGNQPQHF. Written as DNA, the CDR3 is TGTGCCAGTAGTATTGGGGGTGGCGGCAATCAGCCCCAGCATTTT.

The chain is built from TRBV2 and TRBJ2-7; D assignment may be TRBD1 or TRBD2 (7 bases each). The CDR3 loop spans 14 amino acids. Germline CDR1 and CDR2: SNHLY and FYNNEI. Trimming pared 6 bases from V and 4 bases from J, leaving 16 bases between. The chain's CDR3 is CASRGGFRGYEQYF. Here the CDR3 DNA reads TGTGCCAGCAGGGGGGGGTTCAGGGGGTACGAGCAGTACTTC. The full variable domain, its missing parts supplied by reference TRBV2 and TRBJ2-7, is EPEVTQTPSHQVTQMGQEVILRCVPISNHLYFYWYRQILGQKVEFLVSFYNNEISEKSEIFDDQFSVERPDGSNFTLKIRSTKLEDSAMYFCASRGGFRGYEQYFGPGTRLTVT.

The V call is TRBV7-6, the J call TRBJ1-2; D gene ambiguous. V lost 5 bases and J 6 bases, leaving 10 bases between the germline ends. Per germline, CDR1 SGHVS and CDR2 FNYEAQ. The CDR3 runs to 12 residues. CDR3 protein: CASSLVRDGYTF. The DNA of the CDR3 is TGTGCCAGCAGCCTAGTCCGAGATGGCTACACCTTC.

The J gene is TRBJ1-5, the V gene TRBV5-5; TRBD1 matches at 8 bases. V was clipped by 4 bases and J by 0 bases; unmatched bases: 9. This CDR3 comprises 17 residues. The V gene's germline CDR1 is SGHKS and CDR2 YYEKEE (reference sequence). The CDR3 protein is CASSGTGESYSNQPQHF. CDR3 DNA: TGTGCCAGCAGCGGGACAGGAGAATCGTATAGCAATCAGCCCCAGCATTTT.

The chain is built from TRBV6-6 and TRBJ1-5, with a tentative D call TRBD1 (5 bases). The V end was cut by 5 bases, the J end by 8 bases, with 10 bases between. Germline lookup yields CDR1 MNHNY and CDR2 SVGAGI (reference sequence). CDR3 length: 12 amino acids. The CDR3 DNA reads as TGTGCCAGCAGTGTCAGGGAAAAGCCCCAGCATTTT. Residues: CASSVREKPQHF.

The chain carries TRBV7-7 and TRBJ2-3, with D perhaps TRBD2 (7 bases). Germline V CDR1 and CDR2: SSHAT, FNYEAQ (reference sequence). Trimming removed 5 bases at V and 6 bases at J, with 12 bases between. This CDR3 is 13 amino acids long. The CDR3 DNA is TGTGCCAGCAGCGGGGGGGCCGGGGATACGCAGTATTTT. It specifies CASSGGAGDTQYF.

V usage is TRBV9 and J usage is TRBJ2-1; 9 bases agree with TRBD2. After removal of 3 bases from V and 8 bases from J, the junction contained 6 bases not matched to a gene. CDR1 is SGDLS and CDR2 is YYNGEE in the germline V gene. The CDR3 consists of 14 residues. This CDR3 is CASSDGTSIYEQFF. The CDR3 DNA is TGTGCCAGCAGCGACGGGACTAGCATCTATGAGCAGTTCTTC.

The chain joins TRBV4-1 to TRBJ1-3, with D possibly matching TRBD1 (5 bases). This CDR3 comprises 13 residues. V lost 1 base, J lost 12 bases, and 13 bases lay in between. Germline CDR1 and CDR2: MGHRA and YSYEKL. Here the CDR3 DNA reads TGCGCCAGCAGCCAAGGTGGGGGGACCTTCATATATTTT. This translates into CASSQGGGTFIYF.